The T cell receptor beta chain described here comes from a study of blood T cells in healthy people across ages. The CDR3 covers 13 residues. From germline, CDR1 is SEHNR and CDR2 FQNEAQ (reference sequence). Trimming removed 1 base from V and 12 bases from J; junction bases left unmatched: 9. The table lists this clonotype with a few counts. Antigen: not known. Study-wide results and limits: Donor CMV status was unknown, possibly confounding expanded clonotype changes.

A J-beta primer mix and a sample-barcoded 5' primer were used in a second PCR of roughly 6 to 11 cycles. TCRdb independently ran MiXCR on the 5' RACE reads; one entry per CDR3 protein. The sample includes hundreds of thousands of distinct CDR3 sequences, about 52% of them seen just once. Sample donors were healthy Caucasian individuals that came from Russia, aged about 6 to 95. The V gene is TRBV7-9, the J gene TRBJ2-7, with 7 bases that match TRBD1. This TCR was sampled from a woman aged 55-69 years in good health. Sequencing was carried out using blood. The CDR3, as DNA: TGTGCCAGCAGCTTAGGTGAAGGGGGCCGCACGTACTTC. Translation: CASSLGEGGRTYF.